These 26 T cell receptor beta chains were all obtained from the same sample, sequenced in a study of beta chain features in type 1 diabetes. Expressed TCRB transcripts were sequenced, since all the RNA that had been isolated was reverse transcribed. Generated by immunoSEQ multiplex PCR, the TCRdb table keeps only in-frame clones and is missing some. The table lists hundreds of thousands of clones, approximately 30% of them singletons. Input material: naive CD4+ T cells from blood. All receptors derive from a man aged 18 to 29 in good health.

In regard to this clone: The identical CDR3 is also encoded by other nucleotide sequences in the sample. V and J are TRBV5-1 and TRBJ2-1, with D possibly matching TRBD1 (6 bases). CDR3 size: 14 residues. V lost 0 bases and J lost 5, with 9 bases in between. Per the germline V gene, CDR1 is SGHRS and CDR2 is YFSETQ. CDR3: CASSLGQVDNEQFF. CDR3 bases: TGCGCCAGCAGCTTGGGACAGGTCGACAATGAGCAGTTCTTC.

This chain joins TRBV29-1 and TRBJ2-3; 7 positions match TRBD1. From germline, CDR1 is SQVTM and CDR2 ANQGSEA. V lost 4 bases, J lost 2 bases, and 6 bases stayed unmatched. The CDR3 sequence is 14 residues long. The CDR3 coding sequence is TGCAGCGTTGCGGACAGGAGCTTCACAGATACGCAGTATTTT. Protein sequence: CSVADRSFTDTQYF.

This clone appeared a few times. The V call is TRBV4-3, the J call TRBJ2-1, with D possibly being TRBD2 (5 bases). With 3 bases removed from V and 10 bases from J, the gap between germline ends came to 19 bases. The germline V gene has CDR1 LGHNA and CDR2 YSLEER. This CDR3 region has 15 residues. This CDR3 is CASSQWTSSSPEQFF. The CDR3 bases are TGCGCCAGCAGCCAGTGGACTTCTAGCAGCCCCGAGCAGTTCTTC.

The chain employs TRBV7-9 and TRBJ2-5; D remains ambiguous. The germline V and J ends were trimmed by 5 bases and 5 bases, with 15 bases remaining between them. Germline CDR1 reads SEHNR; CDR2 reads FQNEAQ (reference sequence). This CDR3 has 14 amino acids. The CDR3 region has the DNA TGTGCCAGCAGCCCTCACTCGATTCGGGAGACCCAGTACTTC. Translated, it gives CASSPHSIRETQYF.

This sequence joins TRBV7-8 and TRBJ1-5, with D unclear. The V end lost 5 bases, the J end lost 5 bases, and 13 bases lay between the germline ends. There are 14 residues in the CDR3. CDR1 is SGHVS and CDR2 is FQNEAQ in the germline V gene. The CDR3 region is CASSLSGSDQPQHF. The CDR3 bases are TGTGCCAGCAGCCTTAGCGGGTCGGATCAGCCCCAGCATTTT.

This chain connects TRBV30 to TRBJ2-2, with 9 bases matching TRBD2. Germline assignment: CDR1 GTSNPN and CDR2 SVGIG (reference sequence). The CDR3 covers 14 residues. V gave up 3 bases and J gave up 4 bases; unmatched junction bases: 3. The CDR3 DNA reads TGTGCCTGGAGCCGACTAGCGGCCACCGGGGAGCTGTTTTTT. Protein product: CAWSRLAATGELFF.

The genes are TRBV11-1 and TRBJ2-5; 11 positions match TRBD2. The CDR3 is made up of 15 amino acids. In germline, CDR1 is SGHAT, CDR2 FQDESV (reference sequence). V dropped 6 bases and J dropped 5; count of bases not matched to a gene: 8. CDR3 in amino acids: CASSHMGLAAETQYF. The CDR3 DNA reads TGTGCCAGCAGTCACATGGGACTAGCGGCCGAGACCCAGTACTTC. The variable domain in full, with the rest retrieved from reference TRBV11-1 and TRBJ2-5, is EAEVAQSPRYKITEKSQAVAFWCDPISGHATLYWYRQILGQGPELLVQFQDESVVDDSQLPKDRFSAERLKGVDSTLKIQPAELGDSAMYLCASSHMGLAAETQYFGPGTRLLVL.

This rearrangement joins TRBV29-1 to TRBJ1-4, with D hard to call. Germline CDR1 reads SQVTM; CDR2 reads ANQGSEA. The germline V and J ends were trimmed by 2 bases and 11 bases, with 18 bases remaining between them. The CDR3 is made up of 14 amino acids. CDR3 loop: CSVERREAGGKLFF. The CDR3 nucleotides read TGCAGCGTTGAACGTCGGGAAGCGGGAGGGAAACTGTTTTTT.

DNA of the CDR3: TGTGCCACCAGCAGAGATCAAGATCGGCCCCAGCATTTT. The encoded protein is CATSRDQDRPQHF. The V gene is TRBV15, the J gene TRBJ1-5; D unclear. In germline, CDR1 is LNHNV, CDR2 YYDKDF (reference sequence). This CDR3 spans 13 amino acids. Trimming removed 0 bases at V and 9 bases at J, with 9 bases between.

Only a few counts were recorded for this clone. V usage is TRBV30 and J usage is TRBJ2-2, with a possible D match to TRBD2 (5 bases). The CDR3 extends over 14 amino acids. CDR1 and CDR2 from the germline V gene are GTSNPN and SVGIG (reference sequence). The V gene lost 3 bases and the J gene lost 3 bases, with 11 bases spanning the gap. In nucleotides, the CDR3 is TGTGCCTGGAGATCCGGACTTTACACCGGGGAGCTGTTTTTT. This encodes CAWRSGLYTGELFF.

This chain's CDR3 is CASSETGGLNQPQHF. The CDR3, as DNA: TGTGCCAGCAGCGAGACAGGGGGCCTCAATCAGCCCCAGCATTTT. The chain recombines TRBV7-9 with TRBJ1-5; the match to TRBD1 covers 10 bases. Unmatched junction bases numbered 4, after V lost 5 bases and J lost 3 bases. The CDR3 is 15 residues long. Germline CDR1 SEHNR, CDR2 FQNEAQ (reference sequence).

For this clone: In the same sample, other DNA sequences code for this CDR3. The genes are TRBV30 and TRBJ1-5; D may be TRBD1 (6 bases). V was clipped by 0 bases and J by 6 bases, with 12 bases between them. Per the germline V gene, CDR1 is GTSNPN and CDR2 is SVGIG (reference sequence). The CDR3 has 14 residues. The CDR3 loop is CAWSVRGGSQPQHF. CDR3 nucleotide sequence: TGTGCCTGGAGTGTACGGGGGGGCAGTCAGCCCCAGCATTTT.

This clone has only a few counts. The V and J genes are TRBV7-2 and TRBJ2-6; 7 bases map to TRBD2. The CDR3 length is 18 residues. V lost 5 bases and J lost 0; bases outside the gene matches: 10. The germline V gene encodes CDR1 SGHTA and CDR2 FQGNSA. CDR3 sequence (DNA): TGTGCCAGCAGCCCCCGGACTAGTTCCTACTCTGGGGCCAACGTCCTGACTTTC. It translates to CASSPRTSSYSGANVLTF.

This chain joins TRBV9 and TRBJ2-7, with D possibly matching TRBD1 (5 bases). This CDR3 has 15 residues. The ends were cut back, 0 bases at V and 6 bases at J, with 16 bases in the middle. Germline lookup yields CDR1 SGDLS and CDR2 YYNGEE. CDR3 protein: CASSVGQGRGLEQYF. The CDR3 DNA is TGTGCCAGCAGCGTAGGCCAGGGAAGGGGTCTCGAGCAGTACTTC.

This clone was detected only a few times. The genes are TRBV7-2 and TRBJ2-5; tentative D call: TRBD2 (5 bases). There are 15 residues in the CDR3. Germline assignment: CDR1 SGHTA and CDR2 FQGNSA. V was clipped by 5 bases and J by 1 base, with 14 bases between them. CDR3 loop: CASSRLALLQETQYF. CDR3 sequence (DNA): TGTGCCAGCAGCCGCCTAGCACTACTCCAAGAGACCCAGTACTTC.

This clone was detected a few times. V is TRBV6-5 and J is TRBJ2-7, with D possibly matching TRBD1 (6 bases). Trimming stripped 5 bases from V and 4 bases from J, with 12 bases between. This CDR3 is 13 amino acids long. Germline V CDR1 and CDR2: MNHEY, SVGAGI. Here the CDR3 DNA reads TGTGCCAGCAGTCAAGGACAGCTTTACGAGCAGTACTTC. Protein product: CASSQGQLYEQYF.

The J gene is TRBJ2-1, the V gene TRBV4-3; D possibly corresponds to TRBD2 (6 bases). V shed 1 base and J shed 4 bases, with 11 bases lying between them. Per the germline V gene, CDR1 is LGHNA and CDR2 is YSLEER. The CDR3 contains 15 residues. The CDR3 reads CASSQGEAGYNEQFF. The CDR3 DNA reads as TGCGCCAGCAGCCAAGGGGAGGCTGGATACAATGAGCAGTTCTTC.

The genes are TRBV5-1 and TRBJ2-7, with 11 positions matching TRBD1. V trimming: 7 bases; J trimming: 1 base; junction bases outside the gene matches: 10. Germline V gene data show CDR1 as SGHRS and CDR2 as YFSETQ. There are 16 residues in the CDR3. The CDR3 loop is CASSPPGQGVSYEQYF. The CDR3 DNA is TGCGCCAGCTCCCCGCCGGGACAGGGGGTTTCCTACGAGCAGTACTTC.

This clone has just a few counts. The CDR3 loop reads CASSLGNSQAEAFF. The DNA for the CDR3 is TGTGCCAGCAGCTTAGGCAACAGTCAAGCTGAAGCTTTCTTT. V gene TRBV7-2 combines with J gene TRBJ1-1; D remains ambiguous. Germline V CDR1 and CDR2: SGHTA, FQGNSA. With 1 base removed from V and 6 bases from J, the gap between germline ends came to 12 bases. This CDR3 has 14 residues. The whole variable domain, filled in from reference TRBV7-2 and TRBJ1-1, reads GAGVSQSPSNKVTEKGKDVELRCDPISGHTALYWYRQSLGQGLEFLIYFQGNSAPDKSGLPSDRFSAERTGGSVSTLTIQRTQQEDSAVYLCASSLGNSQAEAFFGQGTRLTVV.

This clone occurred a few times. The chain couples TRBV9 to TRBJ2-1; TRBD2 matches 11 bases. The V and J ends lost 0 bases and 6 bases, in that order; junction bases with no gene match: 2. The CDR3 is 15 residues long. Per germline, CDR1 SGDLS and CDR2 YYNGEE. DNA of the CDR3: TGTGCCAGCAGCGTAGGACTAGCGGGACCCAATGAGCAGTTCTTC. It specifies CASSVGLAGPNEQFF.

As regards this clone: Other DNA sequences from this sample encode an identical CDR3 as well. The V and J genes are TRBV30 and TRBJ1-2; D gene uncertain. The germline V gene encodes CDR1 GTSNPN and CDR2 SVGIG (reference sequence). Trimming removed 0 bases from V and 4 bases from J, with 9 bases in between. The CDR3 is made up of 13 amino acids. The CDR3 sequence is CAWSVQGGYGYTF. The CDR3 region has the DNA TGTGCCTGGAGTGTACAAGGTGGCTATGGCTACACCTTC.

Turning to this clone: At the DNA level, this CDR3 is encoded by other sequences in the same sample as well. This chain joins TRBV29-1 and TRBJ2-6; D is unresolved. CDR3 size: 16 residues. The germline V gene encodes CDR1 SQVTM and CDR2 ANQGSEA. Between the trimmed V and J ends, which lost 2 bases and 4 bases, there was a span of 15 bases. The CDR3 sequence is CSVEIAVPVGANVLTF. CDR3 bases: TGCAGCGTTGAAATCGCGGTACCTGTCGGGGCCAACGTCCTGACTTTC.

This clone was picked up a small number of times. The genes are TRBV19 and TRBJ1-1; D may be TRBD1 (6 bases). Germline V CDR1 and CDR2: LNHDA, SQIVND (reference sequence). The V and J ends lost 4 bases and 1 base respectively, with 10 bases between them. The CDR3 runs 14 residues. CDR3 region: CASSNQGWNTEAFF. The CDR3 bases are TGTGCCAGTAGTAACCAGGGGTGGAACACTGAAGCTTTCTTT.

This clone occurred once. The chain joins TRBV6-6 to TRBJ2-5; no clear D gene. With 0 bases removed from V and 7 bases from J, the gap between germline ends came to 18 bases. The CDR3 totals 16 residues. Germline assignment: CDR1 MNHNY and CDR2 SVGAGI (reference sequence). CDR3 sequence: CASSYSIVVDTGTQYF. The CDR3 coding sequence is TGTGCCAGCAGTTACTCGATTGTTGTAGACACGGGGACCCAGTACTTC.

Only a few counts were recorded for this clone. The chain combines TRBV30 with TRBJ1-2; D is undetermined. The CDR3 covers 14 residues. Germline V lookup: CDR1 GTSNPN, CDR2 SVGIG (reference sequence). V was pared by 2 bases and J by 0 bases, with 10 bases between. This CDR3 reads CAWSMGRSNYGYTF. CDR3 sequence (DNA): TGTGCCTGGAGTATGGGCAGATCTAACTATGGCTACACCTTC.

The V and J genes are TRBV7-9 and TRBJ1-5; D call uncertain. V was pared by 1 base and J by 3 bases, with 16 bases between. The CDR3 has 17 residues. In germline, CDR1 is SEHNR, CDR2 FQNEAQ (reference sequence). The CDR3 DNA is TGTGCCAGCAGCTTAGGACGGACCCCGGGGTACAATCAGCCCCAGCATTTT. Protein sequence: CASSLGRTPGYNQPQHF.